This T cell receptor (beta chain) is drawn from a study of radiotherapy plus CTLA-4 blockade in lung cancer. About this clone: Its cognate antigen is unknown.

General study points: Radiotherapy with ipilimumab was followed by blood expansion of tumor-derived clones.

Sequencing was performed with immunoSEQ multiplex PCR; in TCRdb, only in-frame clones are kept and a portion is missing. Of roughly 100,000 clones detected, over 75% appear once; the ten largest clones hold about 2.2%. The CDR3 consists of 14 residues. Trimming removed 0 bases at V and 3 bases at J, with 6 bases between. The germline CDR1 and CDR2 sequences are MNHNY and SVGAGI (reference sequence). The V gene is TRBV6-6, the J gene TRBJ2-1, with a weak D call TRBD1 (6 bases). This receptor was obtained from a human donor with non-small cell lung cancer that progressed on radiotherapy plus ipilimumab. Some clones in this sample may be carry-over from other donors' samples. Specimen: peripheral blood, collected from a patient treated with radiotherapy plus ipilimumab. In DNA form, the CDR3 reads TGTGCCAGCAGTTACTCGACAGGCTACAATGAGCAGTTCTTC. Translated, it gives CASSYSTGYNEQFF.